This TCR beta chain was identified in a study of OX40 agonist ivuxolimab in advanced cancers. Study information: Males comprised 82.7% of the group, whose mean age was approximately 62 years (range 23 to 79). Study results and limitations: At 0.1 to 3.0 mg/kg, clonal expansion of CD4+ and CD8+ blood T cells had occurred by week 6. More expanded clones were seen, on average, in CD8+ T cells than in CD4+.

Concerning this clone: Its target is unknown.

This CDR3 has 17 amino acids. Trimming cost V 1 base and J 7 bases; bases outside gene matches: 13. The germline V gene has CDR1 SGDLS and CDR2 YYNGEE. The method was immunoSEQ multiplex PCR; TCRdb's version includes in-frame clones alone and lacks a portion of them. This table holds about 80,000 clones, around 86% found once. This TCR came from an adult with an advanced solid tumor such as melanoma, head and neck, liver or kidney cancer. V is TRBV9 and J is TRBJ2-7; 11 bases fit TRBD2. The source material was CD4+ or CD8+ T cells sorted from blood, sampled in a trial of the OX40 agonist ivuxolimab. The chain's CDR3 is CASSVTPRIAGGGEQYF. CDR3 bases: TGTGCCAGCAGCGTAACCCCGCGGATAGCGGGAGGGGGTGAGCAGTACTTC.